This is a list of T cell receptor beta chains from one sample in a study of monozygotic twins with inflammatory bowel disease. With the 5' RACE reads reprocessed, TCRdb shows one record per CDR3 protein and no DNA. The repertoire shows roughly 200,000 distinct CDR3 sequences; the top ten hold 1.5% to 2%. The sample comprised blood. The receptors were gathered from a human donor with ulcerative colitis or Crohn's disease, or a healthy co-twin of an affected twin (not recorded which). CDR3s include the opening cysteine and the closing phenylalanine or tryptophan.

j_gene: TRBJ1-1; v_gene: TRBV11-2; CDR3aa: CASSLETGAVAEAFF
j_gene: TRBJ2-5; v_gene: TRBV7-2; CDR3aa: CASSLGGGGSGETQYF
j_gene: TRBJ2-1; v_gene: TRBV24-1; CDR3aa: CATRAANNEQFF
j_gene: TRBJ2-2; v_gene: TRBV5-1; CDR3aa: CASSAGTTGELFF
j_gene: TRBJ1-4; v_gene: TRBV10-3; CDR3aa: CASRSQTGAEKLFF
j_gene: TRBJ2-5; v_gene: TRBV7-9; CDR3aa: CASSRPGFRQETQYF
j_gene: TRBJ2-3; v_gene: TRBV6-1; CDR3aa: CASSEEAASTDTQYF
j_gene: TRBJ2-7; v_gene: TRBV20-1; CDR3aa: CSARVNQGQGAYEQYF
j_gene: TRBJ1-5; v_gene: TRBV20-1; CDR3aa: CSAIIGTRQGVQPQHF
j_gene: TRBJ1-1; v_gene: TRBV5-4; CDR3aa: CASSRTQNTEAFF
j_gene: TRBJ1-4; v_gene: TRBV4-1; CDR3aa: CASSPVLSGSPKDEKLFF
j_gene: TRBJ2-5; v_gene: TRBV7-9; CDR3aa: CASSFGLMKETQYF
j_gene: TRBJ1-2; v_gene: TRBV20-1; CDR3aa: CSAQKLKRGRNYGYTF
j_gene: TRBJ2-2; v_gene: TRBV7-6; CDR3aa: CASSPGQGVSGELFF
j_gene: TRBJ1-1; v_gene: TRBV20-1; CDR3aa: CSVSAGHQLSAEAFF
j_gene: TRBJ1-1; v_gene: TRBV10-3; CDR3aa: CAITAGTGSPEAFF
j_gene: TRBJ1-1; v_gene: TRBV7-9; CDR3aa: CASTLWVDRYTEAFF
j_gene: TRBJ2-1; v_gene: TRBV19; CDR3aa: CASSLSHRRGANEQFF
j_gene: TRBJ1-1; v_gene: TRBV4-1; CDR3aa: CASSQERRGGAFF
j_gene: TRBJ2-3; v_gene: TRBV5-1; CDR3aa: CASSPLAVTDTQYF
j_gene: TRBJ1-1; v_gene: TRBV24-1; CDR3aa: CATKKQGADTEAFF
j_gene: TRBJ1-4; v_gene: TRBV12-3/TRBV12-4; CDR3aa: CASSGDRGNEKLFF